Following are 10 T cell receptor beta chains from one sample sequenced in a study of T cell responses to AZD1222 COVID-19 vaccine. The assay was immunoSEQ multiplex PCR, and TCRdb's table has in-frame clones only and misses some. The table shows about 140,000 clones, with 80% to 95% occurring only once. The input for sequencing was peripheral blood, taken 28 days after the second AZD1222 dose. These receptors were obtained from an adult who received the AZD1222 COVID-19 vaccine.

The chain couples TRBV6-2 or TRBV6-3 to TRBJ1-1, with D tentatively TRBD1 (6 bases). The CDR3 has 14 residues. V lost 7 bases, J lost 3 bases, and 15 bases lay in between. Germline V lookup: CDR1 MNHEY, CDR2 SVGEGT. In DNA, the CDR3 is TGTGCCAGCACCCCCGTCAGGGGTTACACTGAAGCTTTCTTT. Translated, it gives CASTPVRGYTEAFF.

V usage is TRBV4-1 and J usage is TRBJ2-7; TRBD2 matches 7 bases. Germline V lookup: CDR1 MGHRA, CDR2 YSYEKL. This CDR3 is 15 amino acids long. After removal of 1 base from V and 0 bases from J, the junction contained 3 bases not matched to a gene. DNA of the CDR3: TGCGCCAGCAGCCAAGGGGAGGGCCCCTCCTACGAGCAGTACTTC. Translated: CASSQGEGPSYEQYF.

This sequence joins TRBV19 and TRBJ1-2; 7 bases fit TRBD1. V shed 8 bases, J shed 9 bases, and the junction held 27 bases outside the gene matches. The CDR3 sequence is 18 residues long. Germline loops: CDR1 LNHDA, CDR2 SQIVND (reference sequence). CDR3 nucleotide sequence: TGTGCCAGTCGTCCTGGGGGCTGGACAGGCGATGTATACTTGAGCTACACCTTC. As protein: CASRPGGWTGDVYLSYTF.

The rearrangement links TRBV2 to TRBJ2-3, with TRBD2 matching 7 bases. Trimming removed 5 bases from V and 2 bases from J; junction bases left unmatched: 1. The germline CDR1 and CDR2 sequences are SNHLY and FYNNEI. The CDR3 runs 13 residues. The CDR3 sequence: CASSRDYTDTQYF. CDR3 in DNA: TGTGCCAGCAGTCGGGACTACACAGATACGCAGTATTTT.

For the CDR3, the DNA is TGTGCCAGCGGACTCGGACGGGGTGAAAAACTGTTTTTT. Encoded protein: CASGLGRGEKLFF. This rearrangement joins TRBV19 to TRBJ1-4, with D unclear. Germline-derived CDR1 and CDR2 are LNHDA and SQIVND (reference sequence). V shed 9 bases and J shed 7 bases, with 15 bases lying between them. The CDR3 extends over 13 amino acids. Full variable domain (remainder filled in from reference TRBV19 and TRBJ1-4): DGGITQSPKYLFRKEGQNVTLSCEQNLNHDAMYWYRQDPGQGLRLIYYSQIVNDFQKGDIAEGYSVSREKKESFPLTVTSAQKNPTAFYLCASGLGRGEKLFFGSGTQLSVL.

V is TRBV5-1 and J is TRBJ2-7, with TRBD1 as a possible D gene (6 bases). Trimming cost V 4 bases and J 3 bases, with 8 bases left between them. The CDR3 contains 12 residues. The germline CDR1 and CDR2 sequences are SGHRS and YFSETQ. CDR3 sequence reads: CASSVDSYEQYF. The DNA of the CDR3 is TGCGCCAGCAGCGTGGACAGCTACGAGCAGTACTTC.

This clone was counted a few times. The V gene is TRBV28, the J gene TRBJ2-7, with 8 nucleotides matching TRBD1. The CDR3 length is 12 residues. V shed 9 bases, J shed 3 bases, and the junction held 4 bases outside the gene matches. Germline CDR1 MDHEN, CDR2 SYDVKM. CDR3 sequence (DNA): TGTGCCAGTCGACAGGGGAACTACGAGCAGTACTTC. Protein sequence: CASRQGNYEQYF.

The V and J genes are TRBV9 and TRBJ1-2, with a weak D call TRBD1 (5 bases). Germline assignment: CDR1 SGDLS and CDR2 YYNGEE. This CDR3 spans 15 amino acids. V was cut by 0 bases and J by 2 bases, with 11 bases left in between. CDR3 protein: CASSVVQGSNYGYTF. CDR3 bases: TGTGCCAGCAGCGTAGTTCAGGGATCAAACTATGGCTACACCTTC.

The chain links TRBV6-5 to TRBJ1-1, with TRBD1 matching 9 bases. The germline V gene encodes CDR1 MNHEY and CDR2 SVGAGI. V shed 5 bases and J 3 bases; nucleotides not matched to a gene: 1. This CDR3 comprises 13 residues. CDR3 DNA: TGTGCCAGCAGTCGGACAGGGGACACTGAAGCTTTCTTT. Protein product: CASSRTGDTEAFF.

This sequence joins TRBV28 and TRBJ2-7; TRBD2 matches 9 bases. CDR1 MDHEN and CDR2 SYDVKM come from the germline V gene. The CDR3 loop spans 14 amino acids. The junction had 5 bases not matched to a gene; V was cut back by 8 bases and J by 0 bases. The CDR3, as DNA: TGTGCCAGCGGGAGACTAGCGGACTCCTACGAGCAGTACTTC. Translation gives CASGRLADSYEQYF.